This T cell receptor beta chain is drawn from a study of Ad26.COV2.S vaccination and SARS-CoV-2 variants. Regarding this clone: Its target is not known.

V trimming: 0 bases; J trimming: 4 bases; junction bases outside the gene matches: 3. This CDR3 contains 17 residues. Looked up from germline, CDR1 is KGHSH and CDR2 is LQKENI. Method: immunoSEQ multiplex PCR; TCRdb's copy keeps in-frame clones and lacks some. Counted here are roughly 680,000 clones, around 92% occurring once; the ten biggest clones make up approximately 1.5%. Overall study results and limits: After vaccination, substantial breadth of spike-specific CD8+ and CD4+ responses was reported. TCR breadth and depth analyses may have underestimated total T cell responses.

Treatment specified: roughly 18 received Ad26.COV2.S at low or high dose, single or two shots; 5 received placebo; per-sample allocation not given. At day 63 after the first vaccine or placebo injection, samples were drawn. The TCR was taken from a person aged 18-65 years who received the Ad26.COV2.S COVID-19 vaccine or a placebo. The V and J genes are TRBV18 and TRBJ2-2, with 12 nucleotides matching TRBD2. The source material was peripheral blood, sampled in a trial of Ad26.COV2.S vaccine versus placebo. CDR3 sequence reads: CASSPPSSGRATGELFF. DNA of the CDR3: TGTGCCAGCTCACCACCCTCTAGCGGGAGGGCCACCGGGGAGCTGTTTTTT.